These 17 T cell receptor beta chains share one sample of origin, sequenced in a study of beta chain features in type 1 diabetes. Expressed TCRB transcripts were sequenced, since all the RNA that had been isolated was reverse transcribed. Clones were read by immunoSEQ multiplex PCR, and TCRdb kept only the in-frame ones, dropping some. Counted here are nearly 250,000 clones, around 68% occurring once; the ten biggest clones make up roughly 0.048%. Sequences were obtained from naive CD4+ T cells from blood. The receptor source for this set is a man in his thirties or forties in good health.

The V gene is TRBV30, the J gene TRBJ1-6; D perhaps matches TRBD1 (6 bases). The length of the CDR3 is 15 residues. V gave up 5 bases and J gave up 5 bases, with 16 bases separating them. In germline, CDR1 is GTSNPN, CDR2 SVGIG (reference sequence). The CDR3 sequence: CAWGGNPLHNSPLHF. CDR3 sequence (DNA): TGTGCCTGGGGGGGCAACCCTCTCCATAATTCACCCCTCCACTTT.

This chain joins TRBV7-2 and TRBJ1-2; D perhaps matches TRBD1 (6 bases). The V gene's germline CDR1 is SGHTA and CDR2 FQGNSA. The ends were cut back, 1 base at V and 8 bases at J, with 14 bases in the middle. The CDR3 sequence is 14 residues long. CDR3 DNA sequence: TGTGCCAGCAGCTTAGGGACAGAGAAAACGGGCTACACCTTC. Translated, it gives CASSLGTEKTGYTF. The full variable domain, rest sourced from reference TRBV7-2 and TRBJ1-2, is GAGVSQSPSNKVTEKGKDVELRCDPISGHTALYWYRQSLGQGLEFLIYFQGNSAPDKSGLPSDRFSAERTGGSVSTLTIQRTQQEDSAVYLCASSLGTEKTGYTFGSGTRLTVV.

CDR3 coding DNA: TGTGCCAGCATCCTGGGAATAACGGGCGAGCAGTACTTC. Amino acids: CASILGITGEQYF. The rearrangement links TRBV28 to TRBJ2-7; D is ambiguous. This CDR3 has 13 residues. CDR1 and CDR2 (germline): MDHEN, SYDVKM. Between the trimmed V and J ends, which lost 7 bases and 6 bases, there was a span of 16 bases.

This rearrangement joins TRBV30 to TRBJ2-7; D is unclear. This CDR3 spans 12 amino acids. The ends were cut back, 3 bases at V and 9 bases at J, with 15 bases in the middle. The germline gives CDR1 GTSNPN, CDR2 SVGIG (reference sequence). Written as DNA, the CDR3 is TGTGCCTGGAGCCGGACGGGTACGTTGCAGTACTTC. Its protein product is CAWSRTGTLQYF.

This chain joins TRBV30 and TRBJ1-2, with no clear D. This CDR3 comprises 10 residues. From germline, CDR1 is GTSNPN and CDR2 SVGIG (reference sequence). The germline V and J ends were trimmed by 5 bases and 7 bases, with 8 bases remaining between them. The CDR3: CAWAGLGYTF. The CDR3, as DNA: TGTGCCTGGGCCGGCCTTGGCTACACCTTC.

This rearrangement joins TRBV28 to TRBJ1-1; D gene unclear. CDR3 length equals 12 residues. V lost 3 bases to trimming and J lost 6 bases, with 8 bases between them. The germline V gene has CDR1 MDHEN and CDR2 SYDVKM. The CDR3 coding sequence is TGTGCCAGCAGTTTCTGGAAGTCTGAAGCTTTCTTT. It codes for CASSFWKSEAFF.

V usage is TRBV5-1 and J usage is TRBJ2-1; 10 bases match TRBD2. This CDR3 comprises 16 residues. Trimming took 4 bases from V and 9 from J; bases not matched to a gene: 13. Germline loops: CDR1 SGHRS, CDR2 YFSETQ. CDR3 amino acids: CASSLGLAGAEIEQFF. Written as DNA, the CDR3 is TGCGCCAGCAGCCTAGGTCTAGCGGGAGCAGAGATTGAGCAGTTCTTC.

This chain links TRBV7-6 with TRBJ1-1; no reliable D call. CDR3 length: 12 residues. Trimming cost V 5 bases and J 6 bases, with 10 bases left between them. Germline-derived CDR1 and CDR2 are SGHVS and FNYEAQ. DNA of the CDR3: TGTGCCAGCAGCCCCGAGGTGGCTGAAGCTTTCTTT. The encoded protein is CASSPEVAEAFF. The variable domain in full, with the rest retrieved from reference TRBV7-6 and TRBJ1-1, is GAGVSQSPRYKVTKRGQDVALRCDPISGHVSLYWYRQALGQGPEFLTYFNYEAQQDKSGLPNDRFSAERPEGSISTLTIQRTEQRDSAMYRCASSPEVAEAFFGQGTRLTVV.

A word on this clone: This CDR3 is also generated by other DNA sequences in the sample. The J gene is TRBJ2-1, the V gene TRBV6-5, with D unresolved. The germline CDR1 and CDR2 sequences are MNHEY and SVGAGI. Trimming removed 6 bases from V and 3 bases from J, with 3 bases in between. The CDR3 length is 11 residues. The CDR3 loop is CASRRYNEQFF. The CDR3 DNA follows: TGTGCCAGCAGGCGCTACAATGAGCAGTTCTTC.

As DNA, the CDR3 is TGTGCCACCAGCAGAGGCATCCACTCTGGGGCCAACGTCCTGACTTTC. It translates to CATSRGIHSGANVLTF. V is TRBV15 and J is TRBJ2-6; no clear D. The V end was cut by 1 base, the J end by 0 bases, with 7 bases between. This CDR3 comprises 16 residues. Per germline, CDR1 LNHNV and CDR2 YYDKDF (reference sequence).

As regards this clone: The identical CDR3 is also encoded by other nucleotide sequences in the sample. The chain employs TRBV30 and TRBJ1-1; the D gene is possibly TRBD1 (6 bases). V gave up 2 bases and J gave up 5 bases, with 9 bases separating them. CDR3 length equals 12 residues. The germline V gene has CDR1 GTSNPN and CDR2 SVGIG (reference sequence). The DNA for the CDR3 is TGTGCCTGGAGTCGAAGGGGGACTGAAGCTTTCTTT. The encoded protein is CAWSRRGTEAFF.

In this sample, this clone turned up a few times. The chain uses TRBV29-1 and TRBJ2-7; D is perhaps TRBD1 (5 bases). Trimming shortened V by 5 bases and J by 2 bases, and 13 bases separated the two germline ends. CDR3 size: 13 residues. Germline CDR1 reads SQVTM; CDR2 reads ANQGSEA. In DNA form, the CDR3 reads TGCAGCGTTCGAGGCCGACAGACCTACGAGCAGTACTTC. Translation gives CSVRGRQTYEQYF.

Regarding this clone: Different DNA sequences within this sample yield the same CDR3. V usage is TRBV29-1 and J usage is TRBJ2-5; D remains ambiguous. The V end was cut by 5 bases, the J end by 2 bases, with 6 bases between. Germline loops: CDR1 SQVTM, CDR2 ANQGSEA. This CDR3 has 11 residues. CDR3 region: CSVKTQETQYF. The CDR3 DNA follows: TGCAGCGTTAAGACACAAGAGACCCAGTACTTC.

The chain joins TRBV4-3 to TRBJ2-3; D is tentatively TRBD1 or TRBD2 (5 bases each). CDR3 length equals 15 residues. The V gene lost 1 base and the J gene lost 0 bases, with 8 bases spanning the gap. In germline, CDR1 is LGHNA, CDR2 YSLEER. The DNA for the CDR3 is TGCGCCAGCAGCCAAGGAGGGGCTAGCACAGATACGCAGTATTTT. Amino acids: CASSQGGASTDTQYF.

V is TRBV7-9 and J is TRBJ2-3; D not resolved. The CDR3 contains 14 residues. Germline loops: CDR1 SEHNR, CDR2 FQNEAQ (reference sequence). The V and J ends lost 1 base and 2 bases respectively, with 7 bases between them. This CDR3 reads CASSLGDFTDTQYF. As DNA, the CDR3 is TGTGCCAGCAGCTTAGGCGACTTCACAGATACGCAGTATTTT.

This chain joins TRBV14 and TRBJ1-3; TRBD1 might be the D (6 bases). The CDR3 is 15 residues long. V was shortened by 6 bases and J by 11 bases, with 23 bases between the two germline ends. Germline-derived CDR1 and CDR2 are SGHDN and FVKESK. CDR3 protein: CASSQLDSTVIPIYF. The DNA of the CDR3 is TGTGCCAGCAGTCAACTGGACAGCACTGTTATCCCCATATATTTT.

This clone was detected only once. The rearrangement uses TRBV4-3 and TRBJ2-3, with D possibly being TRBD2 (6 bases). The CDR3 is made up of 13 amino acids. Trimming removed 0 bases from V and 9 bases from J, with 10 bases in between. Germline V CDR1 and CDR2: LGHNA, YSLEER. For the CDR3, the DNA is TGCGCCAGCAGCCAAGATCGGGGGTCCACGCAGTATTTT. The encoded protein is CASSQDRGSTQYF.